The source of this T cell receptor beta chain is a study of T cell responses to AZD1222 COVID-19 vaccine. Germline V gives CDR1 GTSNPN, CDR2 SVGIG (reference sequence). This CDR3 is built from 13 residues. V gave up 8 bases and J gave up 4 bases; unmatched junction bases: 10. Libraries were prepared by immunoSEQ multiplex PCR; TCRdb keeps only in-frame clonotypes and omits some of them. The profile shows roughly 93,000 clones, about nine tenths of them singletons. The clonotype was recovered from an adult in good health. Sample: peripheral blood, taken on day 0 of AZD1222 vaccination. The rearrangement uses TRBV30 and TRBJ1-1; the match to TRBD1 covers 7 bases. The CDR3, as DNA: TGTGCCGGTAGGGGGCCCGGGACCACTGAAGCTTTCTTT. Protein sequence: CAGRGPGTTEAFF.